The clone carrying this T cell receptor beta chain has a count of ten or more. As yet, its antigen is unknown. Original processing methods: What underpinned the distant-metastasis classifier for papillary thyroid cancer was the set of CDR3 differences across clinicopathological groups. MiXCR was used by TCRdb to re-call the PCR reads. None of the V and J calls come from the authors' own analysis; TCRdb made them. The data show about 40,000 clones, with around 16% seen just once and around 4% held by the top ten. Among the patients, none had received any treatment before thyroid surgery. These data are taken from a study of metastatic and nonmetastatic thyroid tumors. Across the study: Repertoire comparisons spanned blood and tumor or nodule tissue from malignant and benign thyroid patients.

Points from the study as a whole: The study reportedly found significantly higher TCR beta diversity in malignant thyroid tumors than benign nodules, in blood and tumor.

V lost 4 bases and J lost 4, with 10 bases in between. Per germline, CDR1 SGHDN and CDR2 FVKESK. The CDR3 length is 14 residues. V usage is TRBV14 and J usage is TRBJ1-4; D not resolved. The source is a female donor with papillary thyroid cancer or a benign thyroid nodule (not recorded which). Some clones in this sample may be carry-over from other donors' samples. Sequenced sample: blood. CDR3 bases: TGTGCCAGCAGCCCTTTTGGGTTTAATGAAAAACTGTTTTTT. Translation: CASSPFGFNEKLFF.